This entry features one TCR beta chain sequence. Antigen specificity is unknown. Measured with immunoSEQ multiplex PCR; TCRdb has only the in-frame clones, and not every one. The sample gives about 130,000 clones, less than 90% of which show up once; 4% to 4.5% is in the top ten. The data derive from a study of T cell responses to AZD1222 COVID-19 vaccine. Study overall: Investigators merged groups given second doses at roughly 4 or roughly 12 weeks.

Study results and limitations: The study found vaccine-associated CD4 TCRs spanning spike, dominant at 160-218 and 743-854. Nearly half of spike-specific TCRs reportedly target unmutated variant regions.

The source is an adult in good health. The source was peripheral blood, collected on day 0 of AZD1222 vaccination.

DNA of the CDR3: TGCGCCAGCAGCTTGGATGCAGGGAGCTCTGGAAACACCATATATTTT. This sequence encodes CASSLDAGSSGNTIYF. This chain uses TRBV5-1 with TRBJ1-3, with D possibly matching TRBD1 (5 bases). This CDR3 region has 16 residues. Trimming removed 0 bases at V and 0 bases at J, with 10 bases between. Germline CDR1 and CDR2: SGHRS and YFSETQ.